This T cell receptor (beta chain) was observed in a study of cytomegalovirus exposure and HLA in healthy donors. Overall study results and limits: A later analysis linked a missense DCLRE1C variant to TCR beta V- and J-gene trimming. Analysis performed later found over 15,000 TCR beta sequences associated with HLA alleles at 0.05 false discovery rate. Cytomegalovirus association was listed for about 180 TCR beta chains.

PCR employed 60 Vbeta and 13 Jbeta primers. The table came from immunoSEQ multiplex PCR; TCRdb's copy has only in-frame clones and leaves some out. Among 270,000 or so clones listed, around 90% were seen once. As for this clone: The antigen remains undetermined.

Unrecorded immune exposures were likely, despite nominal health at sampling. Germline lookup yields CDR1 LNHNV and CDR2 YYDKDF (reference sequence). The V gene end was trimmed by 3 bases and the J gene end by 3 bases; junction bases not matched to a gene: 0. The CDR3 covers 14 residues. The TCR was taken from a girl aged 2-15 years in good health and CMV-seronegative. The rearrangement uses TRBV15 and TRBJ2-5; TRBD1 matches 11 bases. What was sequenced was PBMCs. The chain's CDR3 is CATSRGQGEETQYF. DNA of the CDR3: TGTGCCACCAGCAGGGGACAGGGGGAAGAGACCCAGTACTTC.